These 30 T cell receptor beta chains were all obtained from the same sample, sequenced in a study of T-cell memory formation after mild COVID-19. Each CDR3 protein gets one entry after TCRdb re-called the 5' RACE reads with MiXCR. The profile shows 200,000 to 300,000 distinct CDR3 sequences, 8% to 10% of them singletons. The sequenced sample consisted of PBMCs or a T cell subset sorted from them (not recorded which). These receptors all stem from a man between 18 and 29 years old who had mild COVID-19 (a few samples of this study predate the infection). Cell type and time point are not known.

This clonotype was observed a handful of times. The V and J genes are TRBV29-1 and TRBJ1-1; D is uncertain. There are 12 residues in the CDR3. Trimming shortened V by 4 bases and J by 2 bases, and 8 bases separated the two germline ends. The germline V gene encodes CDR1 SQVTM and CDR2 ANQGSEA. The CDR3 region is CSVARGNTEAFF. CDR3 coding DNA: TGCAGCGTTGCGCGGGGAAACACTGAAGCTTTCTTT.

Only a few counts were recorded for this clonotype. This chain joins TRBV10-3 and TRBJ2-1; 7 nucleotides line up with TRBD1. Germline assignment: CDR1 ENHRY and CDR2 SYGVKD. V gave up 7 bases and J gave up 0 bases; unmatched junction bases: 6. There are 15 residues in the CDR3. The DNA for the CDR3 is TGTGCCATCACTTCACAGGGGAACTCCTACAATGAGCAGTTCTTC. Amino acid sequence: CAITSQGNSYNEQFF.

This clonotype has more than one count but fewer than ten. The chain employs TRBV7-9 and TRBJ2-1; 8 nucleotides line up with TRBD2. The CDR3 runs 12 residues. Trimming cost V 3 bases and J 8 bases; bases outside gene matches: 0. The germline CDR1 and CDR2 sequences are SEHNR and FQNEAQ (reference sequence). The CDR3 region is CASSFGGDEQFF. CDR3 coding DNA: TGTGCCAGCAGCTTCGGGGGGGATGAGCAGTTCTTC. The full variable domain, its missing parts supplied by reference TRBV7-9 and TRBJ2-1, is DTGVSQNPRHKITKRGQNVTFRCDPISEHNRLYWYRQTLGQGPEFLTYFQNEAQLEKSRLLSDRFSAERPKGSFSTLEIQRTEQGDSAMYLCASSFGGDEQFFGPGTRLTVL.

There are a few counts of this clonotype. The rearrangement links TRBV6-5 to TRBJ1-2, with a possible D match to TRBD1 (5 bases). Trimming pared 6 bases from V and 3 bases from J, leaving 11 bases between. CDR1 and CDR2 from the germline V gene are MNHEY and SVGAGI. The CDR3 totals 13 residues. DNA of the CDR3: TGTGCCAGCAGCCGCAGGGATTACTATGGCTACACCTTC. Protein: CASSRRDYYGYTF.

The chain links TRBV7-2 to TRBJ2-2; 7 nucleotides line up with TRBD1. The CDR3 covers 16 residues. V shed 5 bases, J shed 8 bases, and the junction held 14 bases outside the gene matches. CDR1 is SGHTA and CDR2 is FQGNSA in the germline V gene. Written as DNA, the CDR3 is TGTGCCAGCAGCGGGGATCGGACAGGCTTTTTGGGGGAGCTGTTTTTT. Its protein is CASSGDRTGFLGELFF.

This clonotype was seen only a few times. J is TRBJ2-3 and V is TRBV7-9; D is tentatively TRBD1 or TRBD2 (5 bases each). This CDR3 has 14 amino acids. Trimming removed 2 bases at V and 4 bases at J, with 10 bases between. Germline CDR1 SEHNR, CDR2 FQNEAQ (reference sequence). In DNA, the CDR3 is TGTGCCAGCAGCTTAACCCAGGGAGCAGATACGCAGTATTTT. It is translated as CASSLTQGADTQYF. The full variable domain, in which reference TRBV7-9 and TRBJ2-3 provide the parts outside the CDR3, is DTGVSQNPRHKITKRGQNVTFRCDPISEHNRLYWYRQTLGQGPEFLTYFQNEAQLEKSRLLSDRFSAERPKGSFSTLEIQRTEQGDSAMYLCASSLTQGADTQYFGPGTRLTVL.

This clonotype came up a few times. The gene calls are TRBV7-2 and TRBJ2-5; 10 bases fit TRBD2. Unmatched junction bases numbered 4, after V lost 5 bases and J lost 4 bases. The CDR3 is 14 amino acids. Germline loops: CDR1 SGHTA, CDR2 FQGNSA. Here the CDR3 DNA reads TGTGCCAGCAGCCCGGGGACTAGCGTAGAGACCCAGTACTTC. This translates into CASSPGTSVETQYF. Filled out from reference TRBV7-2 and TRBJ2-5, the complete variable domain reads GAGVSQSPSNKVTEKGKDVELRCDPISGHTALYWYRQSLGQGLEFLIYFQGNSAPDKSGLPSDRFSAERTGGSVSTLTIQRTQQEDSAVYLCASSPGTSVETQYFGPGTRLLVL.

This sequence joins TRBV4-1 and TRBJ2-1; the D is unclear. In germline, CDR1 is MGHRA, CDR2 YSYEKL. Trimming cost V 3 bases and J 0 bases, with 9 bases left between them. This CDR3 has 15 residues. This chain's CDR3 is CASSHHTSSYNEQFF. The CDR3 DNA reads TGCGCCAGCAGCCACCACACGAGCTCCTACAATGAGCAGTTCTTC.

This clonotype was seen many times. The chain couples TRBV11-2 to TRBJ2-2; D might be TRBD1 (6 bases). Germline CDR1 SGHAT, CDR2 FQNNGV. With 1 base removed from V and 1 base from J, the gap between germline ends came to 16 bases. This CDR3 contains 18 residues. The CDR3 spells CASSLGAQGSVNTGELFF. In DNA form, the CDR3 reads TGTGCCAGCAGCTTAGGGGCACAGGGTTCCGTGAACACCGGGGAGCTGTTTTTT.

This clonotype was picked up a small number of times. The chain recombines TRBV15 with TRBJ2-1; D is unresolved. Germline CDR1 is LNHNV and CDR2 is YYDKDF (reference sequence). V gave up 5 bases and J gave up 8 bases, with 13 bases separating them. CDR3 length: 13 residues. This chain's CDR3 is CATSDTRFDEQFF. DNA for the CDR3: TGTGCCACCAGCGATACAAGGTTCGATGAGCAGTTCTTC. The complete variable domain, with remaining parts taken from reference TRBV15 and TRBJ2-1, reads DAMVIQNPRYQVTQFGKPVTLSCSQTLNHNVMYWYQQKSSQAPKLLFHYYDKDFNNEADTPDNFQSRRPNTSFCFLDIRSPGLGDTAMYLCATSDTRFDEQFFGPGTRLTVL.

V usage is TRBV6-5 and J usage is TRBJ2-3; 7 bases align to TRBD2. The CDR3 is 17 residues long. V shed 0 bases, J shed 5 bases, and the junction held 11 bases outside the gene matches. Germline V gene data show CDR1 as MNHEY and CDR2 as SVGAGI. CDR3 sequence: CASSYSTTGGLGDTQYF. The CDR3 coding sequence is TGTGCCAGCAGTTACTCGACGACGGGAGGACTGGGAGATACGCAGTATTTT.

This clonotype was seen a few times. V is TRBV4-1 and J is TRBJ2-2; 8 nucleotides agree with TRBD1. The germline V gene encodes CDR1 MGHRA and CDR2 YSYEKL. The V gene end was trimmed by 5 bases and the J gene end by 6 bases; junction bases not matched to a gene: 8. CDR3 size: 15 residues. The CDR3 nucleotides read TGCGCCAGCAGCGGTTTGACAGGGGCAGCCGGGGAGCTGTTTTTT. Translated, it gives CASSGLTGAAGELFF.

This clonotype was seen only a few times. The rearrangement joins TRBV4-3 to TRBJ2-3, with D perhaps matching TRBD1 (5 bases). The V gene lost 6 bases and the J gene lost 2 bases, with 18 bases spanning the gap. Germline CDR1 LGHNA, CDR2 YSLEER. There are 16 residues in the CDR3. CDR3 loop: CASSRQKGSSTDTQYF. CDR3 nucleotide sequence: TGCGCCAGCAGTAGGCAAAAGGGGTCGTCCACAGATACGCAGTATTTT.

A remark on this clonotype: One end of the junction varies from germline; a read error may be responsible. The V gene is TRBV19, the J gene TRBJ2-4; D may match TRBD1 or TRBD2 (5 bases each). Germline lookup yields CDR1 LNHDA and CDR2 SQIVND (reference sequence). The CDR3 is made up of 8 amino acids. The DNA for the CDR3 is TGTGCCAGGAGGGCTCAGGGCTTC. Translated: CARRAQGF.

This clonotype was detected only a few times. In DNA, the CDR3 is TGTGCCAGCAGCGGCGGGGGGACGTACGAGCAGTACTTC. It specifies CASSGGGTYEQYF. The J gene is TRBJ2-7, the V gene TRBV5-4, with 8 bases lining up with TRBD2. J was trimmed by 4 bases and V by 4 bases; bases with no gene match: 4. The germline V gene has CDR1 SGHNT and CDR2 YYREEE (reference sequence). This CDR3 has 13 residues.

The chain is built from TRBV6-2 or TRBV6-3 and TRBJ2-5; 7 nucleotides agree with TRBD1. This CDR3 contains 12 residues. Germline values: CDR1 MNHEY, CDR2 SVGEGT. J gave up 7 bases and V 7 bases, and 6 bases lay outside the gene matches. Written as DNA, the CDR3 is TGTGCCAGCAACCGGGACAGTTCGACCCAGTACTTC. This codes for CASNRDSSTQYF.

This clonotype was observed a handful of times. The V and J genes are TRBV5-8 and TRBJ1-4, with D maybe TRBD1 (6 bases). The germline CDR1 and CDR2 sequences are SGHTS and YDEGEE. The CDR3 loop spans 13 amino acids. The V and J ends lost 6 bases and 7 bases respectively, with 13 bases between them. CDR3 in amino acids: CASNRVSGEKLFF. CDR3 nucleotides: TGTGCCAGCAACAGGGTTTCGGGTGAAAAACTGTTTTTT.

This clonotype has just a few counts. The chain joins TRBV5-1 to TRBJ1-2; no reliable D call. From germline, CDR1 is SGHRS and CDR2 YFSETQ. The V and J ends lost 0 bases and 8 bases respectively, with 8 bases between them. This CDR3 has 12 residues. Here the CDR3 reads CASSLEQEGYTF. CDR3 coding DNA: TGCGCCAGCAGCTTGGAGCAAGAGGGCTACACCTTC.

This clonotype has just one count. CDR3 in DNA: TGTGCCAGCAGCATGGACAGGGTTCGGGAGCTGTTTTTT. It yields the protein CASSMDRVRELFF. The chain carries TRBV7-9 and TRBJ2-2, with 8 nucleotides matching TRBD1. J lost 9 bases, V lost 5 bases, and 5 bases had no gene match. CDR3 length: 13 amino acids. The germline CDR1 and CDR2 sequences are SEHNR and FQNEAQ (reference sequence).

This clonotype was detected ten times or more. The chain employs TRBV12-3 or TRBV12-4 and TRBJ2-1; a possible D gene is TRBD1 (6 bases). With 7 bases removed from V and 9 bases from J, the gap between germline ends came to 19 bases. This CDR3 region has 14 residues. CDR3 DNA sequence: TGTGCCAGCACAACATCACAGGGAGTCGGTGAGCAGTTCTTC. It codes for CASTTSQGVGEQFF.

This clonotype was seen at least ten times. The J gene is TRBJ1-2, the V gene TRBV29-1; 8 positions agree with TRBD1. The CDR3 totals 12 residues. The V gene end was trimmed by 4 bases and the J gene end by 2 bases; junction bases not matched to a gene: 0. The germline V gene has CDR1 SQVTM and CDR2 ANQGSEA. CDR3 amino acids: CSVGDRNYGYTF. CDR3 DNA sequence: TGCAGCGTTGGGGACAGGAACTATGGCTACACCTTC.

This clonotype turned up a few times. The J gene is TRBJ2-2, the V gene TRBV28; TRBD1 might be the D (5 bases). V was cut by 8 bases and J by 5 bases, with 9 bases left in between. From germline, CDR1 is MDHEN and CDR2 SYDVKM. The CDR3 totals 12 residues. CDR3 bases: TGTGCCAGCCGATCAGGGACCGGGGAGCTGTTTTTT. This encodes CASRSGTGELFF.

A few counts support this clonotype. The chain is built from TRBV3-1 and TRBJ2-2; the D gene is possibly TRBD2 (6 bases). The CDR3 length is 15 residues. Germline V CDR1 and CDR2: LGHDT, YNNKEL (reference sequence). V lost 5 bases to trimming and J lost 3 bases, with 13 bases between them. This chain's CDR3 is CASSKSEGYTGELFF. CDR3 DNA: TGTGCCAGCAGCAAATCGGAGGGTTACACCGGGGAGCTGTTTTTT.

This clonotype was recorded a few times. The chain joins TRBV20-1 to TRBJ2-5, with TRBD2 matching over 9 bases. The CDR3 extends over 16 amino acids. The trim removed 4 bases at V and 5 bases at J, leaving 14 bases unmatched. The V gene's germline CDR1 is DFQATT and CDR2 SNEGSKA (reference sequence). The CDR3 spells CSATPFARGGSETQYF. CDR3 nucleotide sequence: TGCAGTGCTACACCCTTTGCGCGGGGGGGCTCTGAGACCCAGTACTTC.

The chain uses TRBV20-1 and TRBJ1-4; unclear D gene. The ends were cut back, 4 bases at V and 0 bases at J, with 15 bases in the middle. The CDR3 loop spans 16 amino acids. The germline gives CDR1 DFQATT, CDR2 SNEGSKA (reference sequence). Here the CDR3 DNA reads TGCAGTGCTAACGGCTTTGGCGTAGCAACTAATGAAAAACTGTTTTTT. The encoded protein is CSANGFGVATNEKLFF.

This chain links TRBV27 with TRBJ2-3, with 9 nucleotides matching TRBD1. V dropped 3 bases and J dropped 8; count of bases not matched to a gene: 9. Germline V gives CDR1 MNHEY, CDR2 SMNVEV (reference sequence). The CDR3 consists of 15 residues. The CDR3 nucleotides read TGTGCCAGCAGTTTTGGGGACAGGGATGAATTTACGCAGTATTTT. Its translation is CASSFGDRDEFTQYF.

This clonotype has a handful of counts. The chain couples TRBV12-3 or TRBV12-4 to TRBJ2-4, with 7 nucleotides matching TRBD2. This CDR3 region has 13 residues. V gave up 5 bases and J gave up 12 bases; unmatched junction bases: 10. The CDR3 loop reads CASSLGDYGNQYF. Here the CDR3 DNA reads TGTGCCAGCAGTCTCGGGGACTACGGTAATCAGTACTTC.

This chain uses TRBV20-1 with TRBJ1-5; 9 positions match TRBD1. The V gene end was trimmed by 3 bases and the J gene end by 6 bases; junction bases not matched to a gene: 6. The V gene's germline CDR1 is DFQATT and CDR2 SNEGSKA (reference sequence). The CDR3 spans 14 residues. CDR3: CSASRDREAQPQHF. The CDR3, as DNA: TGCAGTGCTAGCCGGGACAGGGAGGCTCAGCCCCAGCATTTT.

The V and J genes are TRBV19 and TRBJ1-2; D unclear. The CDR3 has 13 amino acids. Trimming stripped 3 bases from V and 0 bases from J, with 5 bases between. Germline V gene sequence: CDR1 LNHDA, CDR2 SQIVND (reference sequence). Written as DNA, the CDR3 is TGTGCCAGTAGTATGAGATCTAACTATGGCTACACCTTC. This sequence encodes CASSMRSNYGYTF.

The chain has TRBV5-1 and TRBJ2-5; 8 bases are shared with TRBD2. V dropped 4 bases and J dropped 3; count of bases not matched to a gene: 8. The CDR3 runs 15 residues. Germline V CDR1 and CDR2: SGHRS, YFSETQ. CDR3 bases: TGCGCCAGCAGCGCACAAGGTAGCGGGGAAGAGACCCAGTACTTC. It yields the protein CASSAQGSGEETQYF. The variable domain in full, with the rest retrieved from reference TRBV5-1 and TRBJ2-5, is KAGVTQTPRYLIKTRGQQVTLSCSPISGHRSVSWYQQTPGQGLQFLFEYFSETQRNKGNFPGRFSGRQFSNSRSEMNVSTLELGDSALYLCASSAQGSGEETQYFGPGTRLLVL.